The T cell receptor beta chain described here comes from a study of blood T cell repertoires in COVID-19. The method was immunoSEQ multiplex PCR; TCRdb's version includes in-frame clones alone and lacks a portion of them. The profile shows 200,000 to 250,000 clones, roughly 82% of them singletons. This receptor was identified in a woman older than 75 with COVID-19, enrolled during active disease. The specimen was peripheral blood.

The CDR3 DNA is TGCGCCAGCAGTCAATCGACCCGGGACAGGGGCAACTATGGCTACACCTTC. This codes for CASSQSTRDRGNYGYTF. This chain joins TRBV23-1 and TRBJ1-2; 10 bases match TRBD1. TRBV23-1 counts as an open reading frame of uncertain function. V lost 0 bases and J lost 2; bases outside the gene matches: 6. This CDR3 is 17 amino acids long.